The clone carrying this TCR beta chain is categorized as medium-sized (0.01 to 0.1%). Antigen specificity is unknown. This entry comes from a study of T cell responses to AZD1222 COVID-19 vaccine. Regarding the study as a whole: Two doses of AZD1222 preceded a rise in Spike-specific TCR breadth and depth.

The germline CDR1 and CDR2 sequences are SGHTA and FQGNSA. This CDR3 is 15 amino acids long. Trimming left V 1 base short and J 5 bases short, with 15 bases between. The table came from immunoSEQ multiplex PCR; TCRdb's copy has only in-frame clones and leaves some out. The table includes some 25,000 clones, roughly 86% detected once. The TCR was taken from an adult who received the AZD1222 COVID-19 vaccine. J is TRBJ2-7 and V is TRBV7-2; D may match TRBD1 or TRBD2 (5 bases each). Sequenced here: peripheral blood, sampled 28 days after the second AZD1222 dose. CDR3 in DNA: TGTGCCAGCAGCTTAGGAGGGGATAGCGTCCACGAGCAGTACTTC. The encoded protein is CASSLGGDSVHEQYF.